The rows below give T cell receptor beta chains drawn from one sample of a study of post-analysis software for immune sequencing data. TCRdb re-called the PCR reads through MiXCR, storing one row per CDR3 protein. The sample lists hundreds of thousands of distinct CDR3 sequences; 30% were seen once. The source material was blood. Receptors were obtained from a girl between 5 and 17 years old with multiple sclerosis. The CDR3 runs from the conserved cysteine through the conserved F or W. D genes are given only for firm matches. Size values are once, few and many counts, or a class for expanded clones, and some rows have none.

NA | TRBJ2-1 | few | TRBV4-1 | CASSHVADSYNEQFF | TGCGCCAGCAGCCATGTTGCTGATTCCTACAATGAGCAGTTCTTC
NA | TRBJ1-1 | few | TRBV11-1 | CASSLGPGRMAEAFF | TGTGCCAGCAGCTTAGGTCCAGGGCGGATGGCTGAAGCTTTCTTT
NA | TRBJ1-4 | few | TRBV5-1 | CASSSGGTTNEKLFF | TGCGCCAGCAGCTCCGGCGGAACAACTAATGAAAAACTGTTTTTT
NA | TRBJ2-4 | NA | TRBV20-1 | CSGTGMLTKNIQYF | TGCAGTGGAACAGGGATGCTTACCAAAAACATTCAGTACTTC
NA | TRBJ1-5 | few | TRBV7-2 | CASSSDPLRSLPQHF | TGTGCCAGCAGCTCTGACCCTCTGAGGAGTTTGCCCCAGCATTTT
NA | TRBJ2-1 | few | TRBV4-3 | CASSQGRTIAYNEQFF | TGCGCCAGCAGCCAAGGACGGACTATCGCCTACAATGAGCAGTTCTTC
TRBD2 | TRBJ2-7 | NA | TRBV20-1 | CSASLAETIDYEQYF | TGCAGTGCTTCACTAGCGGAGACAATAGACTACGAGCAGTACTTC
NA | TRBJ2-7 | NA | TRBV12-3/TRBV12-4 | CASSTPGEPYEQYF | TGTGCCAGCAGTACCCCGGGGGAACCCTACGAGCAGTACTTC
TRBD1 | TRBJ2-1 | NA | TRBV6-2/TRBV6-3 | CASSYLGTGPHNEQFF | TGTGCCAGCAGTTACCTCGGGACAGGGCCCCACAATGAGCAGTTCTTC
NA | TRBJ2-3 | many | TRBV3-1 | CASSQSRADTQYF | TGTGCCAGCAGCCAATCCAGGGCAGATACGCAGTATTTT
NA | TRBJ2-7 | NA | TRBV9 | CASSVDSGEQYF | TGTGCCAGCAGCGTAGACAGCGGCGAGCAGTACTTC
NA | TRBJ1-1 | NA | TRBV6-6 | CASFSYTEAFF | TGTGCCAGCTTTAGTTACACTGAAGCTTTCTTT
TRBD2 | TRBJ2-1 | few | TRBV18 | CASSPAGGNNEQFF | TGTGCCAGCTCACCAGCCGGGGGGAACAATGAGCAGTTCTTC
NA | TRBJ2-7 | few | TRBV7-9 | CASSLDGTLRYEQYF | TGTGCCAGCAGCTTAGACGGCACACTCCGCTACGAGCAGTACTTC
NA | TRBJ2-7 | many | TRBV7-2 | CASSLARASDEQYF | TGTGCCAGCAGCTTAGCTCGGGCGTCTGACGAGCAGTACTTC
NA | TRBJ2-1 | few | TRBV20-1 | CSARKLAYNEQFF | TGCAGTGCTAGGAAGCTAGCCTACAATGAGCAGTTCTTC
NA | TRBJ2-7 | NA | TRBV3-1 | CASSQVRGRGADEQYF | TGTGCCAGCAGCCAAGTACGGGGCAGGGGGGCTGATGAGCAGTACTTC
NA | TRBJ1-2 | NA | TRBV7-6 | CASSQTMRQLNYGYTF | TGTGCCAGCAGCCAAACAATGAGACAGCTGAACTATGGCTACACCTTC
NA | TRBJ1-1 | NA | TRBV9 | CASSVDEGTYTEAFF | TGTGCCAGCAGCGTAGATGAGGGCACCTACACTGAAGCTTTCTTT
NA | TRBJ2-5 | NA | TRBV9 | CASSVDSPWGPKQTQYF | TGTGCCAGCAGCGTAGACTCCCCGTGGGGCCCCAAGCAGACCCAGTACTTC
NA | TRBJ1-1 | NA | TRBV7-9 | CASSGYSIPEAFF | TGTGCCAGCAGCGGATACAGCATACCTGAAGCTTTCTTT
TRBD1 | TRBJ1-1 | few | TRBV4-3 | CASSQDRGQGAFF | TGCGCCAGCAGCCAAGATCGGGGACAGGGAGCTTTCTTT
TRBD1 | TRBJ2-5 | NA | TRBV10-3 | CATADRSGETQYF | TGTGCCACCGCGGACAGGTCAGGGGAGACCCAGTACTTC
TRBD1 | TRBJ1-5 | NA | TRBV5-1 | CASSLEGAGNQPQHF | TGCGCCAGCAGCTTGGAGGGGGCCGGCAATCAGCCCCAGCATTTT
TRBD2 | TRBJ2-7 | NA | TRBV20-1 | CSARYARGRRQAEQYF | TGCAGTGCCCGCTATGCGCGGGGGAGGCGGCAGGCCGAGCAGTACTTC
NA | TRBJ1-5 | few | TRBV6-1 | CATKYSNQPQHF | TGTGCCACCAAATATAGCAATCAGCCCCAGCATTTT
TRBD1 | TRBJ1-6 | NA | TRBV20-1 | CSARESDRGLNSPLHF | TGCAGTGCTAGAGAGTCTGACAGGGGGCTAAATTCACCCCTCCACTTT
NA | TRBJ1-2 | few | TRBV14 | CASSPKVGYGYTF | TGTGCCAGCAGCCCTAAAGTGGGCTATGGCTACACCTTC
NA | TRBJ2-5 | NA | TRBV5-1 | CASSLAEYNEQYF | TGCGCCAGCAGCTTGGCCGAATACAATGAGCAGTACTTC
NA | TRBJ2-6 | few | TRBV6-1 | CAYPGGANVLTF | TGTGCCTACCCGGGAGGGGCCAACGTCCTGACTTTC
NA | TRBJ1-2 | few | TRBV12-3/TRBV12-4 | CASSPTWVRERRGYTF | TGTGCCAGCAGTCCCACGTGGGTGAGGGAACGGCGTGGCTACACCTTC
TRBD1 | TRBJ2-5 | few | TRBV5-1 | CASSNRPGQGSETQYF | TGCGCCAGCAGCAACCGACCGGGACAGGGATCGGAGACCCAGTACTTC
NA | TRBJ1-4 | NA | TRBV9 | CASSPAPHEKLFF | TGTGCCAGCAGCCCCGCCCCTCATGAAAAACTGTTTTTT
NA | TRBJ2-1 | NA | TRBV6-2/TRBV6-3 | CASSYSKGGTYNEQFF | TGTGCCAGCAGTTACTCGAAGGGGGGGACCTACAATGAGCAGTTCTTC
TRBD2 | TRBJ2-5 | many | TRBV29-1 | CSVEASRGEAQYF | TGCAGCGTTGAAGCCTCTCGGGGGGAAGCCCAGTACTTC
TRBD1 | TRBJ2-1 | few | TRBV20-1 | CSASKGAGAQFF | TGCAGTGCTAGTAAGGGGGCAGGAGCGCAGTTCTTC
TRBD1 | TRBJ2-4 | NA | TRBV20-1 | CSARAGQVPHIQYF | TGCAGTGCTCGAGCAGGACAGGTTCCTCACATTCAGTACTTC
NA | TRBJ1-5 | NA | TRBV7-2 | CASSLDRQPNQPQHF | TGTGCCAGCAGCTTAGATCGGCAGCCCAATCAGCCCCAGCATTTT
TRBD1 | TRBJ2-2 | NA | TRBV7-9 | CASSFTQGANTGELFF | TGTGCCAGCAGCTTCACACAGGGGGCGAACACCGGGGAGCTGTTTTTT
NA | TRBJ2-6 | NA | TRBV28 | CASIKSGANVLTF | TGTGCCAGCATCAAGTCTGGGGCCAACGTCCTGACTTTC